Shown below are 23 T cell receptor beta chains from a single sample sequenced in a study of blood T cell repertoires in COVID-19. Assay: immunoSEQ multiplex PCR; the TCRdb copy retains only in-frame clones and omits some. Found here are 100,000 or so clones, 81% of them singletons; the top ten hold 8% to 9.5%. The specimen was peripheral blood. The receptors were sampled from a woman in her 70s with acute or convalescent COVID-19.

The chain carries TRBV4-3 and TRBJ2-1; 9 nucleotides agree with TRBD2. J gave up 3 bases and V 4 bases, and 13 bases lay outside the gene matches. This CDR3 spans 18 amino acids. The germline gives CDR1 LGHNA, CDR2 YSLEER. The CDR3 here is CASSPSWAGGPVYNEQFF. CDR3 DNA sequence: TGCGCCAGCAGCCCCTCCTGGGCGGGAGGGCCGGTCTACAATGAGCAGTTCTTC.

The CDR3 loop is CASSLFGGGPYEQYF. The DNA of the CDR3 is TGTGCCAGCAGTCTTTTTGGGGGGGGACCCTACGAGCAGTACTTC. The genes are TRBV7-2 and TRBJ2-7; 7 nucleotides agree with TRBD2. Trimming at V came to 6 bases and at J to 2 bases, leaving 10 bases not matched to a gene. The CDR3 totals 15 residues. Germline V gives CDR1 SGHTA, CDR2 FQGNSA.

A few counts support this clone. The V and J genes are TRBV30 and TRBJ2-1, with D possibly TRBD2 on 6 matching bases. V was shortened by 4 bases and J by 5 bases, with 15 bases between the two germline ends. Germline V gene sequence: CDR1 GTSNPN, CDR2 SVGIG (reference sequence). The CDR3 covers 14 residues. CDR3 in DNA: TGTGCCTGGAAAATCGGGAGTAGTAACAATGAGCAGTTCTTC. Protein sequence: CAWKIGSSNNEQFF.

V usage is TRBV10-3 and J usage is TRBJ2-1, with TRBD2 identical over 9 bases. This CDR3 spans 15 amino acids. Germline loops: CDR1 ENHRY, CDR2 SYGVKD. Trimming removed 0 bases from V and 8 bases from J; junction bases left unmatched: 5. In DNA form, the CDR3 reads TGTGCCATCAGTGAGTCTAGCGGGAGATTTGATGAGCAGTTCTTC. Translation: CAISESSGRFDEQFF.

The V call is TRBV27, the J call TRBJ1-6, with D possibly matching TRBD1 (5 bases). Germline V CDR1 and CDR2: MNHEY, SMNVEV (reference sequence). The CDR3 is 14 amino acids. V was clipped by 3 bases and J by 7 bases, with 10 bases between them. CDR3: CASSLQGGNSPLHF. The CDR3, as DNA: TGTGCCAGCAGTTTGCAGGGCGGAAATTCACCCCTCCACTTT.

The chain links TRBV19 to TRBJ1-4, with 8 bases lining up with TRBD1. V lost 5 bases and J lost 5; bases outside the gene matches: 7. This CDR3 contains 15 residues. Germline lookup yields CDR1 LNHDA and CDR2 SQIVND (reference sequence). CDR3 region: CASSPSTGANEKLFF. CDR3 nucleotides: TGTGCCAGTAGTCCCTCGACAGGGGCAAATGAAAAACTGTTTTTT.

This clone has ten or more counts. The chain uses TRBV5-1 and TRBJ1-3; 11 bases line up with TRBD1. The trim removed 0 bases at V and 0 bases at J, leaving 8 bases unmatched. The CDR3 is 19 amino acids. CDR1 and CDR2 (germline): SGHRS, YFSETQ. The CDR3 bases are TGCGCCAGCAGCTTGGATCCGGGACAGGGGGTCGGCTCTGGAAACACCATATATTTT. It codes for CASSLDPGQGVGSGNTIYF. The whole variable domain, filled in from reference TRBV5-1 and TRBJ1-3, reads KAGVTQTPRYLIKTRGQQVTLSCSPISGHRSVSWYQQTPGQGLQFLFEYFSETQRNKGNFPGRFSGRQFSNSRSEMNVSTLELGDSALYLCASSLDPGQGVGSGNTIYFGEGSWLTVV.

This clone was detected once. V usage is TRBV29-1 and J usage is TRBJ2-3, with 7 bases identical to TRBD1. The germline gives CDR1 SQVTM, CDR2 ANQGSEA. This CDR3 has 14 residues. With 3 bases clipped from V and 1 base from J, the junction kept 4 bases outside the gene matches. The CDR3 reads CSVEETGGTDTQYF. Written as DNA, the CDR3 is TGCAGCGTTGAGGAAACAGGGGGCACAGATACGCAGTATTTT.

The chain's CDR3 is CASSLFRTGASSYNEQFF. CDR3 in DNA: TGTGCCAGCTCTCTGTTTCGTACGGGAGCGAGCTCCTACAATGAGCAGTTCTTC. The chain couples TRBV18 to TRBJ2-1, with D tentatively TRBD2 (6 bases). The germline V gene encodes CDR1 KGHSH and CDR2 LQKENI. Trimming pared 6 bases from V and 0 bases from J, leaving 21 bases between. The CDR3 extends over 18 amino acids.

This clone has a single count. The J gene is TRBJ2-7, the V gene TRBV19; D might be TRBD1 (5 bases). CDR1 is LNHDA, CDR2 SQIVND, per germline (reference sequence). The germline V and J ends were trimmed by 2 bases and 1 base, with 9 bases remaining between them. The CDR3 has 14 residues. The CDR3 reads CASSITAGSYEQYF. CDR3 DNA: TGTGCCAGTAGTATAACGGCAGGGTCCTACGAGCAGTACTTC.

The chain couples TRBV5-1 to TRBJ1-1; no clear D gene. This CDR3 contains 13 residues. V was clipped by 0 bases and J by 5 bases, with 8 bases between them. Looked up from germline, CDR1 is SGHRS and CDR2 is YFSETQ. CDR3 region: CASSLAGETEAFF. CDR3 in DNA: TGCGCCAGCAGCTTGGCTGGGGAGACTGAAGCTTTCTTT. The full variable domain, completed using reference TRBV5-1 and TRBJ1-1, is KAGVTQTPRYLIKTRGQQVTLSCSPISGHRSVSWYQQTPGQGLQFLFEYFSETQRNKGNFPGRFSGRQFSNSRSEMNVSTLELGDSALYLCASSLAGETEAFFGQGTRLTVV.

The chain combines TRBV6-5 with TRBJ2-7; 10 bases match TRBD2. CDR3 length: 15 residues. V gave up 5 bases and J gave up 5 bases; unmatched junction bases: 9. The germline V gene has CDR1 MNHEY and CDR2 SVGAGI. For the CDR3, the DNA is TGTGCCAGCAGTACGCAGCGGGGGGGCTCTCACGAGCAGTACTTC. Its translation: CASSTQRGGSHEQYF.

The CDR3: CASSIPQGAQSYGYTF. CDR3 nucleotides: TGTGCCAGTAGTATACCCCAGGGGGCGCAGAGCTATGGCTACACCTTC. V and J are TRBV19 and TRBJ1-2, with 8 bases fitting TRBD1. CDR1 and CDR2 from the germline V gene are LNHDA and SQIVND (reference sequence). Trimming at V came to 2 bases and at J to 4 bases, leaving 9 bases not matched to a gene. This CDR3 contains 16 residues.

The V gene is TRBV7-9, the J gene TRBJ2-7; 7 bases map to TRBD1. This CDR3 has 16 amino acids. Losses at the gene ends were 5 bases for V and 3 bases for J; bases not matched to a gene: 13. Germline V gene lookup returns CDR1 SEHNR and CDR2 FQNEAQ (reference sequence). In DNA form, the CDR3 reads TGTGCCAGCAGCCCTAAGACAGGGTCTTTAGACTACGAGCAGTACTTC. Translated, it gives CASSPKTGSLDYEQYF.

The chain joins TRBV2 to TRBJ1-1; possible D gene TRBD1, 6 bases. The germline V gene encodes CDR1 SNHLY and CDR2 FYNNEI. The CDR3 is made up of 15 amino acids. V shed 2 bases and J shed 6 bases, with 16 bases lying between them. DNA of the CDR3: TGTGCCAGCAGTGAAAACAGGGTTTACTTCGCTGAAGCTTTCTTT. Its translation is CASSENRVYFAEAFF.

V gene TRBV6-2 or TRBV6-3 combines with J gene TRBJ2-7; D is perhaps TRBD2 (5 bases). The germline CDR1 and CDR2 sequences are MNHEY and SVGEGT. This CDR3 is built from 12 residues. V lost 6 bases to trimming and J lost 3 bases, with 9 bases between them. CDR3 bases: TGTGCCAGCAGCCCCGGGGACTACGAGCAGTACTTC. Encoded protein: CASSPGDYEQYF.

V usage is TRBV15 and J usage is TRBJ1-5; TRBD1 agrees at 11 bases. V was pared by 5 bases and J by 6 bases, with 6 bases of the junction left unmatched. Looked up from germline, CDR1 is LNHNV and CDR2 is YYDKDF (reference sequence). This CDR3 comprises 15 residues. The CDR3 bases are TGTGCCACCAGCGTCGGGACAGGGGGTGGTCAGCCCCAGCATTTT. Residues: CATSVGTGGGQPQHF. Supplemented by reference TRBV15 and TRBJ1-5, the full variable domain reads DAMVIQNPRYQVTQFGKPVTLSCSQTLNHNVMYWYQQKSSQAPKLLFHYYDKDFNNEADTPDNFQSRRPNTSFCFLDIRSPGLGDTAMYLCATSVGTGGGQPQHFGDGTRLSIL.

The chain recombines TRBV28 with TRBJ1-2; D may be TRBD1 (6 bases). Looked up from germline, CDR1 is MDHEN and CDR2 is SYDVKM. This CDR3 is built from 16 residues. V lost 3 bases and J lost 3, with 17 bases in between. The CDR3: CASSFPQGRLDYGYTF. The CDR3 bases are TGTGCCAGCAGTTTTCCACAGGGTCGGCTTGACTATGGCTACACCTTC.

This sequence joins TRBV27 and TRBJ2-1; D possibly corresponds to TRBD1 (5 bases). This CDR3 is built from 14 residues. V was clipped by 10 bases and J by 6 bases, with 19 bases between them. Germline CDR1 reads MNHEY; CDR2 reads SMNVEV (reference sequence). DNA of the CDR3: TGTGCCATCATGGGGCAGGCCCTAAGCAATGAGCAGTTCTTC. Translated: CAIMGQALSNEQFF.

The chain combines TRBV20-1 with TRBJ2-7; D remains ambiguous. This CDR3 is built from 11 residues. Per the germline V gene, CDR1 is DFQATT and CDR2 is SNEGSKA (reference sequence). Trimming removed 1 base at V and 10 bases at J, with 11 bases between. In nucleotides, the CDR3 is TGCAGTGCTAGAGCCCCCGAGATACAGTACTTC. The encoded protein is CSARAPEIQYF.

The V and J genes are TRBV4-3 and TRBJ1-2; D is uncertain. This CDR3 is 15 amino acids long. Per the germline V gene, CDR1 is LGHNA and CDR2 is YSLEER. With 1 base removed from V and 4 bases from J, the gap between germline ends came to 13 bases. The CDR3, as DNA: TGCGCCAGCAGCCAAGGGCTGGGCTCACCCTATGGCTACACCTTC. It specifies CASSQGLGSPYGYTF.

The chain uses TRBV28 and TRBJ1-2, with 9 bases fitting TRBD1. Germline V gene data show CDR1 as MDHEN and CDR2 as SYDVKM. CDR3 length equals 15 residues. V was clipped by 6 bases and J by 8 bases; unmatched bases: 13. The DNA of the CDR3 is TGTGCCAGCAGATCGCTCCAGGGACAGGGTGCGGGCTACACCTTC. This sequence encodes CASRSLQGQGAGYTF.

This chain links TRBV27 with TRBJ1-2; D ambiguous. CDR3 length: 12 amino acids. Trimming pared 4 bases from V and 3 bases from J, leaving 6 bases between. Germline CDR1 and CDR2: MNHEY and SMNVEV (reference sequence). Written as DNA, the CDR3 is TGTGCCAGCAGTTCAGCGGACTATGGCTACACCTTC. Its protein product is CASSSADYGYTF.